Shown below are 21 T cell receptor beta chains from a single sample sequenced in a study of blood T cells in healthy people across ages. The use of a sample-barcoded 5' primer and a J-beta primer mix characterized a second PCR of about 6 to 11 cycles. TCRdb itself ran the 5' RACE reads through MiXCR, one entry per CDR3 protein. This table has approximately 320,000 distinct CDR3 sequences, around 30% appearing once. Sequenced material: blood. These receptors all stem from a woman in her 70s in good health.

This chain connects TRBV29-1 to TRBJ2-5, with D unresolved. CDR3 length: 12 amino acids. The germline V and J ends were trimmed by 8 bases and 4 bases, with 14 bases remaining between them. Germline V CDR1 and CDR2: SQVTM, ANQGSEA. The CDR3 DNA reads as TGCAGCACCCGAGACGGGTCAGAGACCCAGTACTTC. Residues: CSTRDGSETQYF.

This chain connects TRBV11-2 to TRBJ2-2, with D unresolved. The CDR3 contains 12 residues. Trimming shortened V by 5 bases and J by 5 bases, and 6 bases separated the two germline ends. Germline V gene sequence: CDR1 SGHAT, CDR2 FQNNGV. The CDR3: CASSPWTGELFF. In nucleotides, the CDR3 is TGTGCCAGCAGCCCGTGGACCGGGGAGCTGTTTTTT.

CDR3 in amino acids: CASSLTVPNSYEQYF. CDR3 nucleotide sequence: TGTGCCAGCAGCCTGACAGTCCCAAACTCCTACGAGCAGTACTTC. V gene TRBV28 combines with J gene TRBJ2-7; TRBD1 is a possible D gene (5 bases). V dropped 6 bases and J dropped 0 bases, with 15 bases sitting between them. Germline-derived CDR1 and CDR2 are MDHEN and SYDVKM. CDR3 length: 15 residues.

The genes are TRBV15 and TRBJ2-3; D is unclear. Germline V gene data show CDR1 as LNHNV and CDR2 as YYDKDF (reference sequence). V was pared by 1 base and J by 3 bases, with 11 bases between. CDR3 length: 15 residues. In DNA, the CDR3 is TGTGCCACCAGCAGAGCAAGAGCGAGGACAGATACGCAGTATTTT. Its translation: CATSRARARTDTQYF.

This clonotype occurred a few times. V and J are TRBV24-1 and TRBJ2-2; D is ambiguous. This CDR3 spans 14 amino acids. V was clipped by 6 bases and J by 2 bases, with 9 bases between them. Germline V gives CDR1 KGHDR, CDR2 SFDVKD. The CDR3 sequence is CATSYGSNTGELFF. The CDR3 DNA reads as TGTGCCACCAGTTATGGGTCCAACACCGGGGAGCTGTTTTTT.

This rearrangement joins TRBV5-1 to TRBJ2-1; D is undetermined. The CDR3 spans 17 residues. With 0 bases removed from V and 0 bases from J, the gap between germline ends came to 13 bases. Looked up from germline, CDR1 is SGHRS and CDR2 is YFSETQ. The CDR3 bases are TGCGCCAGCAGCTTGGATCTTCTTGCCAGCTCCTACAATGAGCAGTTCTTC. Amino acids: CASSLDLLASSYNEQFF.

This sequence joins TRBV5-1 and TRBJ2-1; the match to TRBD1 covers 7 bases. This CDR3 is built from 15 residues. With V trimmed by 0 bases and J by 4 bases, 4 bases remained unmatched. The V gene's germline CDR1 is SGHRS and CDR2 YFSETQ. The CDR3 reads CASSLADRAYNEQFF. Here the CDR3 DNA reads TGCGCCAGCAGCTTGGCAGACAGGGCATACAATGAGCAGTTCTTC.

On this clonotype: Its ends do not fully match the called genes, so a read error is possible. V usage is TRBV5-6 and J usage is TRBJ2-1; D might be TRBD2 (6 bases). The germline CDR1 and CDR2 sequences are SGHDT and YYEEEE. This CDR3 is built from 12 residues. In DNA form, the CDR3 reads TGTGCCAGCAGCTGGATCAATGGGAGGCACCTCTTC. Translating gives CASSWINGRHLF.

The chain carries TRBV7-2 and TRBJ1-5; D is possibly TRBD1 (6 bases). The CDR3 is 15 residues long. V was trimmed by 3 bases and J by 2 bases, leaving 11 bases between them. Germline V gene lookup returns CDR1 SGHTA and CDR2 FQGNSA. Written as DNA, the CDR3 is TGTGCCAGCAGCTTTGGGGGCAAGGGCAATCAGCCCCAGCATTTT. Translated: CASSFGGKGNQPQHF.

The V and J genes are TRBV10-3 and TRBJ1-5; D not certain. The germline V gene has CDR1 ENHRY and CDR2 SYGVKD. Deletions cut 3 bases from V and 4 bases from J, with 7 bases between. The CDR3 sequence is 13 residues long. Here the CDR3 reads CAISDSLNQPQHF. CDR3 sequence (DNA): TGTGCCATCAGTGACAGCTTAAATCAGCCCCAGCATTTT.

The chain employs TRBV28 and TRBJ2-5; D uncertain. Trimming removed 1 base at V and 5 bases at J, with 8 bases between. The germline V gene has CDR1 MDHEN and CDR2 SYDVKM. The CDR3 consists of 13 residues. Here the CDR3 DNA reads TGTGCCAGCAGTTTATTAGCCAGTGAGACCCAGTACTTC. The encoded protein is CASSLLASETQYF.

The CDR3 DNA sequence: TGTGCCAGCAGTTACTCTACTCGGGGGGATTCACCCCTCCACTTT. Translated, it gives CASSYSTRGDSPLHF. The chain links TRBV6-5 to TRBJ1-6; a weak D match, TRBD1 (5 bases). Germline V CDR1 and CDR2: MNHEY, SVGAGI. Trimming left V 0 bases short and J 8 bases short, with 11 bases between. CDR3 length: 15 amino acids.

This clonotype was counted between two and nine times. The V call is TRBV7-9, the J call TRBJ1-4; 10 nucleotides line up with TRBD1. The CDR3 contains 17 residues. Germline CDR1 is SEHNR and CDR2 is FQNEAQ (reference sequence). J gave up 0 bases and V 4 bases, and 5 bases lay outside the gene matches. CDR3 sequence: CASSSVGTGATNEKLFF. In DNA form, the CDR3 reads TGTGCCAGCAGCTCGGTCGGGACAGGGGCAACTAATGAAAAACTGTTTTTT.

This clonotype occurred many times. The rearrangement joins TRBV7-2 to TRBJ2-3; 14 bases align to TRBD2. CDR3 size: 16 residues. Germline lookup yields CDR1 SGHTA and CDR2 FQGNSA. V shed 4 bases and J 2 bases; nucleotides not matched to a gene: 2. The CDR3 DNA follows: TGTGCCAGCAGCTCGACTAGCGGGAGGGCCACAGATACGCAGTATTTT. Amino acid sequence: CASSSTSGRATDTQYF.

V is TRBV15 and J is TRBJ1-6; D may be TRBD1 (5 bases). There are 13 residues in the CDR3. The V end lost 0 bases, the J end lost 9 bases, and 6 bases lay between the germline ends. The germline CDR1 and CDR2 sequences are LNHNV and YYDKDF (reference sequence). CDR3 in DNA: TGTGCCACCAGCAGAGACGGGGGTTCACCCCTCCACTTT. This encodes CATSRDGGSPLHF.

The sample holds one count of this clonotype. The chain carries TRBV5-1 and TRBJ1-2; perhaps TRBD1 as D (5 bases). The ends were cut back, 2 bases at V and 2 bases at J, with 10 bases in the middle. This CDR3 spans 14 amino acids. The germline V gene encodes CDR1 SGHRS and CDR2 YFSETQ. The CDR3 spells CASSFGDANYGYTF. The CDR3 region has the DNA TGCGCCAGCAGCTTCGGGGACGCCAACTATGGCTACACCTTC.

The CDR3 sequence is CASSQDGYSNQPQHF. The CDR3 nucleotides are TGTGCCAGCAGCCAAGACGGGTATAGCAATCAGCCCCAGCATTTT. The rearrangement joins TRBV9 to TRBJ1-5; the D is unclear. The CDR3 length is 15 residues. Deletions cut 4 bases from V and 0 bases from J, with 11 bases between. CDR1 is SGDLS and CDR2 is YYNGEE in the germline V gene.

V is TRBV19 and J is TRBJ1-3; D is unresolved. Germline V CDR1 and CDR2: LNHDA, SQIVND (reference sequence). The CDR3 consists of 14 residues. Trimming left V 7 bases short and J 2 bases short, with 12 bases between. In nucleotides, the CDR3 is TGTGCCAGTAATCTTAGGGCGGCTGGAAACACCATATATTTT. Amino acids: CASNLRAAGNTIYF.

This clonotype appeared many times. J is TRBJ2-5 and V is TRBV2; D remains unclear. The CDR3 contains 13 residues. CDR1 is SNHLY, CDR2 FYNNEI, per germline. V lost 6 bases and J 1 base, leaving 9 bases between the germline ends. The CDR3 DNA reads TGTGCCAGCAGCAATCTCCGCCAAGAGACCCAGTACTTC. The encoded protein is CASSNLRQETQYF.

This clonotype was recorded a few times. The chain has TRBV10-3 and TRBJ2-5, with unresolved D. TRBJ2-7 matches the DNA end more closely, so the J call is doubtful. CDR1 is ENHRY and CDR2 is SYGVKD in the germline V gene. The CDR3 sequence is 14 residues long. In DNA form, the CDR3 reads TGTGCCATCAGTGAGTCGAGTTCTATTTACGAGCAGTACTTC. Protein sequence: CAISESSSIYEQYF.

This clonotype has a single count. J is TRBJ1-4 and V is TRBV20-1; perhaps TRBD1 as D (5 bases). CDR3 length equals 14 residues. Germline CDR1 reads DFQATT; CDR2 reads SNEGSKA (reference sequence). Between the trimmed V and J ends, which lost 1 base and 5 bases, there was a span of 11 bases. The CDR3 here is CSARGPGGNEKLFF. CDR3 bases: TGCAGTGCTAGAGGGCCTGGGGGAAATGAAAAACTGTTTTTT.